The T cell receptor beta chain described here comes from a study of T cells in Graves' hyperthyroidism and ophthalmopathy. Findings and caveats of the study: The model predicted ophthalmopathy a median 6.5 months before onset. Stable hyperthyroidism and ophthalmopathy were separated using 13 V-J signatures.

Researchers took RNA transcripts and amplified the TCR beta CDR3 regions from them. The study used the HTBI primer set for a first-round RT-PCR of the TCR CDR3. MiXCR was run by TCRdb on the multiplex PCR reads, yielding one entry per CDR3 protein. This sample yields 550,000 to 650,000 distinct CDR3 sequences, of which approximately 14% are seen a single time; about 15% belongs to the top ten. With regard to this clonotype: Its antigen is not identified.

The CDR3 contains 14 residues. The germline V gene encodes CDR1 MNHNS and CDR2 SASEGT. V shed 10 bases and J 3 bases; nucleotides not matched to a gene: 9. Each diagnosis drew on symptoms, thyroxine, TRAb, thyroid ultrasound and orbital computed tomography findings. The source of the PBMCs was 10 ml of fresh peripheral blood. The TCR sequence derives from a woman aged 40 to 50 with Graves' hyperthyroidism. The sequencing input was blood. The chain employs TRBV6-1 and TRBJ1-2; 9 nucleotides line up with TRBD1. CDR3 in DNA: TGTGCCACGGGTGGGACAGGGATGGACTATGGCTACACCTTC. This translates into CATGGTGMDYGYTF.